These 28 T cell receptor beta chains originate from one sample sequenced in a study of blood T cell repertoires in COVID-19. Sequenced by immunoSEQ multiplex PCR; TCRdb stores in-frame clones only, minus some. The data show around 250,000 clones, about 86% seen once. Sequenced material: peripheral blood. These receptors were obtained from a man aged 40-55 years with active or convalescent COVID-19.

CDR3: CASAGGGLNQPQHF. The CDR3 DNA reads as TGTGCCAGCGCCGGCGGCGGACTCAATCAGCCCCAGCATTTT. V and J are TRBV19 and TRBJ1-5, with D uncertain. Germline V CDR1 and CDR2: LNHDA, SQIVND (reference sequence). V gave up 9 bases and J gave up 3 bases, with 15 bases separating them. This CDR3 region has 14 residues.

The V and J genes are TRBV7-2 and TRBJ2-5; 12 bases fit TRBD2. The V segment lost 5 bases and the J segment 1 base; nucleotides outside the gene matches: 5. Germline assignment: CDR1 SGHTA and CDR2 FQGNSA. The CDR3 runs to 16 residues. CDR3 coding DNA: TGTGCCAGCAGCCAAACTAGCGGGGGGACCCAAGAGACCCAGTACTTC. Amino acids: CASSQTSGGTQETQYF.

The genes are TRBV28 and TRBJ1-2; D unresolved. Trimming removed 7 bases from V and 5 bases from J, with 14 bases in between. CDR1 is MDHEN and CDR2 is SYDVKM in the germline V gene. The CDR3 is 13 residues long. CDR3 amino acids: CASTSGKTYGYTF. For the CDR3, the DNA is TGTGCCAGCACCTCCGGGAAGACTTATGGCTACACCTTC.

V is TRBV6-2 or TRBV6-3 and J is TRBJ1-6; the D gene is possibly TRBD1 (5 bases). The CDR3 loop spans 14 amino acids. Trimming left V 5 bases short and J 5 bases short, with 10 bases between. Germline V gene sequence: CDR1 MNHEY, CDR2 SVGEGT. The DNA for the CDR3 is TGTGCCAGCAGTCTGGGACTCAATAATTCACCCCTCCACTTT. This gives the protein CASSLGLNNSPLHF.

CDR3 nucleotides: TGTGCCTGGGAAGGGGACAGGGCTTACTATGGCTACACCTTC. It encodes CAWEGDRAYYGYTF. This chain connects TRBV30 to TRBJ1-2; TRBD1 aligns across 9 bases. The CDR3 runs 14 residues. V shed 5 bases and J 3 bases; nucleotides not matched to a gene: 7. The germline V gene has CDR1 GTSNPN and CDR2 SVGIG (reference sequence). Using reference TRBV30 and TRBJ1-2 for the parts outside the CDR3, the full variable domain is SQTIHQWPATLVQPVGSPLSLECTVEGTSNPNLYWYRQAAGRGLQLLFYSVGIGQISSEVPQNLSASRPQDRQFILSSKKLLLSDSGFYLCAWEGDRAYYGYTFGSGTRLTVV.

The chain joins TRBV18 to TRBJ1-5; D is undetermined. In germline, CDR1 is KGHSH, CDR2 LQKENI. The V and J ends lost 2 bases and 3 bases respectively, with 5 bases between them. This CDR3 is built from 13 residues. The CDR3 sequence: CASSPDYNQPQHF. The CDR3 nucleotides read TGTGCCAGCTCACCAGACTACAATCAGCCCCAGCATTTT.

This clone was detected only once. The chain links TRBV28 to TRBJ1-5; TRBD1 matches 7 bases. Germline assignment: CDR1 MDHEN and CDR2 SYDVKM. The CDR3 consists of 13 residues. Trimming took 10 bases from V and 4 from J; bases not matched to a gene: 7. For the CDR3, the DNA is TGTGCCATTCACGACAGGGATAATCAGCCCCAGCATTTT. Amino acid sequence: CAIHDRDNQPQHF. The whole variable domain, remainder taken from reference TRBV28 and TRBJ1-5, is DVKVTQSSRYLVKRTGEKVFLECVQDMDHENMFWYRQDPGLGLRLIYFSYDVKMKEKGDIPEGYSVSREKKERFSLILESASTNQTSMYLCAIHDRDNQPQHFGDGTRLSIL.

This chain joins TRBV4-1 and TRBJ1-2; D remains ambiguous. The CDR3 has 13 amino acids. Germline-derived CDR1 and CDR2 are MGHRA and YSYEKL. Between the trimmed V and J ends, which lost 5 bases and 0 bases, there was a span of 7 bases. The CDR3 DNA is TGCGCCAGCAGCTCACGGGCTAACTATGGCTACACCTTC. As protein: CASSSRANYGYTF.

The rearrangement uses TRBV10-3 and TRBJ1-1; 7 bases map to TRBD1. The CDR3 contains 13 residues. V lost 6 bases, J lost 1 base, and 2 bases stayed unmatched. Germline lookup yields CDR1 ENHRY and CDR2 SYGVKD. The CDR3 DNA is TGTGCCATCAGCCGGACAGGGAACACTGAAGCTTTCTTT. Translating it yields CAISRTGNTEAFF.

J is TRBJ1-1 and V is TRBV2; tentatively, D is TRBD1 (6 bases). Between the trimmed V and J ends, which lost 5 bases and 0 bases, there was a span of 13 bases. This CDR3 is 15 amino acids long. In germline, CDR1 is SNHLY, CDR2 FYNNEI. CDR3 nucleotides: TGTGCCAGCAGTCGGGGGGGGCCTTTGAACACTGAAGCTTTCTTT. Its translation: CASSRGGPLNTEAFF.

Only one count was recorded for this clone. This sequence joins TRBV11-2 and TRBJ2-1; a weak D match, TRBD1 (6 bases). CDR1 is SGHAT, CDR2 FQNNGV, per germline. Trimming pared 1 base from V and 4 bases from J, leaving 14 bases between. This CDR3 has 16 residues. The CDR3 reads CASSLGRDTIYNEQFF. CDR3 nucleotides: TGTGCCAGCAGCTTAGGCCGGGACACCATTTACAATGAGCAGTTCTTC.

The chain combines TRBV30 with TRBJ2-5; the match to TRBD2 covers 10 bases. Trimming cost V 7 bases and J 5 bases; bases outside gene matches: 10. Germline CDR1 reads GTSNPN; CDR2 reads SVGIG (reference sequence). The CDR3 sequence is 14 residues long. CDR3 residues: CAYRSGGPGETQYF. In DNA form, the CDR3 reads TGTGCCTACCGTAGCGGGGGGCCAGGGGAGACCCAGTACTTC.

The J gene is TRBJ1-5, the V gene TRBV12-3 or TRBV12-4, with 9 bases that match TRBD1. The CDR3 covers 13 residues. After removal of 7 bases from V and 6 bases from J, the junction contained 4 bases not matched to a gene. CDR3 loop: CASKRQGGQPQHF. For the CDR3, the DNA is TGTGCCAGCAAACGACAGGGGGGTCAGCCCCAGCATTTT.

This clone has a single count. The chain couples TRBV6-1 to TRBJ2-5; D may be TRBD2 (5 bases). Germline assignment: CDR1 MNHNS and CDR2 SASEGT. This CDR3 contains 13 residues. Trimming removed 1 base from V and 13 bases from J, with 16 bases in between. The CDR3 region is CASSEEGLARWYF. The CDR3, as DNA: TGTGCCAGCAGTGAAGAAGGGCTAGCCAGATGGTACTTC.

This chain connects TRBV7-2 to TRBJ2-6; 8 nucleotides agree with TRBD1. The germline CDR1 and CDR2 sequences are SGHTA and FQGNSA. CDR3 size: 16 residues. Germline trimming cut 2 bases from V and 2 bases from J; bases unmatched to any gene: 2. CDR3 coding DNA: TGTGCCAGCAGCTTAAAACAGGGGGCTGGGGCCAACGTCCTGACTTTC. Protein sequence: CASSLKQGAGANVLTF. Full variable domain (rest looked up from reference TRBV7-2 and TRBJ2-6): GAGVSQSPSNKVTEKGKDVELRCDPISGHTALYWYRQSLGQGLEFLIYFQGNSAPDKSGLPSDRFSAERTGGSVSTLTIQRTQQEDSAVYLCASSLKQGAGANVLTFGAGSRLTVL.

This clone occurred once. The chain joins TRBV5-4 to TRBJ2-7; D gene unclear. Trimming pared 7 bases from V and 4 bases from J, leaving 12 bases between. Germline V gives CDR1 SGHNT, CDR2 YYREEE (reference sequence). CDR3 length: 12 residues. CDR3 bases: TGTGCCAGCCTGCGGTCGCAGTACGAGCAGTACTTC. It codes for CASLRSQYEQYF.

V gene TRBV4-3 combines with J gene TRBJ1-3; TRBD1 is a possible D gene (5 bases). Trimming shortened V by 0 bases and J by 2 bases, and 14 bases separated the two germline ends. The germline CDR1 and CDR2 sequences are LGHNA and YSLEER. The CDR3 has 17 residues. This CDR3 is CASSQDLMAGTGNTIYF. In DNA, the CDR3 is TGCGCCAGCAGCCAAGATCTTATGGCAGGGACTGGAAACACCATATATTTT.

The rearrangement uses TRBV7-3 and TRBJ2-3; 15 positions agree with TRBD2. This CDR3 contains 17 residues. V trimming: 5 bases; J trimming: 3 bases; junction bases outside the gene matches: 6. Germline CDR1 is SGHTA and CDR2 is FQGTGA. The CDR3 sequence is CASSPGLAGGPTDTQYF. CDR3 nucleotides: TGTGCCAGCAGCCCAGGACTAGCGGGGGGGCCGACAGATACGCAGTATTTT.

The gene calls are TRBV6-5 and TRBJ2-7, with TRBD1 matching 8 bases. The germline V gene has CDR1 MNHEY and CDR2 SVGAGI. Trimming at V came to 6 bases and at J to 2 bases, leaving 9 bases not matched to a gene. The CDR3 is 15 amino acids. The CDR3 sequence: CASRITGTGTYEQYF. In nucleotides, the CDR3 is TGTGCCAGCAGAATAACCGGGACAGGCACCTACGAGCAGTACTTC.

The genes are TRBV19 and TRBJ2-1; 7 bases are shared with TRBD2. There are 15 residues in the CDR3. Germline V gene data show CDR1 as LNHDA and CDR2 as SQIVND (reference sequence). With V trimmed by 4 bases and J by 9 bases, 12 bases remained unmatched. CDR3 DNA sequence: TGTGCCAGTAGTACCCCCCTCGGACTAGTTATTGAGCAGTTCTTC. Encoded protein: CASSTPLGLVIEQFF.

Only one count was recorded for this clone. V usage is TRBV6-2 or TRBV6-3 and J usage is TRBJ2-7, with 7 nucleotides matching TRBD1. The CDR3 has 14 residues. The germline V gene has CDR1 MNHEY and CDR2 SVGEGT. After removal of 2 bases from V and 0 bases from J, the junction contained 1 base not matched to a gene. This chain's CDR3 is CASSYRGLSYEQYF. The CDR3 DNA is TGTGCCAGCAGTTACAGGGGGCTCTCCTACGAGCAGTACTTC.

The V and J genes are TRBV6-5 and TRBJ1-6; D remains unclear. Trimming cost V 1 base and J 9 bases, with 16 bases left between them. The germline V gene encodes CDR1 MNHEY and CDR2 SVGAGI. This CDR3 comprises 16 residues. The CDR3 sequence is CASSYYSRVSISPLHF. The CDR3, as DNA: TGTGCCAGCAGTTACTACTCCCGGGTGTCTATTTCACCCCTCCACTTT.

The CDR3 region is CAWSVEYAPEQYF. DNA of the CDR3: TGTGCCTGGTCCGTGGAGTATGCCCCCGAGCAGTACTTC. The chain has TRBV30 and TRBJ2-7; D is uncertain. This CDR3 comprises 13 residues. The ends were cut back, 5 bases at V and 6 bases at J, with 17 bases in the middle. Per the germline V gene, CDR1 is GTSNPN and CDR2 is SVGIG (reference sequence).

The chain links TRBV12-3 or TRBV12-4 to TRBJ2-7; D is uncertain. V was clipped by 5 bases and J by 2 bases, with 10 bases between them. This CDR3 region has 13 residues. The CDR3 loop is CASSPNSPYEQYF. The CDR3 nucleotides read TGTGCCAGCAGTCCCAACTCCCCCTACGAGCAGTACTTC.

The chain is built from TRBV18 and TRBJ1-1, with 10 bases aligning to TRBD1. CDR3 length equals 13 residues. In germline, CDR1 is KGHSH, CDR2 LQKENI. V was pared by 3 bases and J by 6 bases, with 1 base of the junction left unmatched. Here the CDR3 reads CASSPGTGAEAFF. DNA of the CDR3: TGTGCCAGCTCACCGGGGACAGGGGCTGAAGCTTTCTTT.

The chain links TRBV4-2 to TRBJ1-4; 8 bases are a match to TRBD1. This CDR3 is built from 16 residues. V was pared by 4 bases and J by 6 bases, with 10 bases of the junction left unmatched. Germline V gene sequence: CDR1 LGHNA, CDR2 YNFKEQ. CDR3 nucleotide sequence: TGTGCCAGCAGCCGTGATCAGGGGGCTAGTTATGAAAAACTGTTTTTT. Translating it yields CASSRDQGASYEKLFF.

The chain has TRBV5-4 and TRBJ1-2; 8 bases fit TRBD1. The V gene end was trimmed by 4 bases and the J gene end by 14 bases; junction bases not matched to a gene: 10. There are 12 residues in the CDR3. CDR1 is SGHNT and CDR2 is YYREEE in the germline V gene (reference sequence). CDR3 DNA: TGTGCCAGCAGCCCATATACAGGGGGACCGACCTTC. Encoded protein: CASSPYTGGPTF.

The J gene is TRBJ2-2, the V gene TRBV18; 11 nucleotides line up with TRBD2. This CDR3 contains 17 residues. CDR1 and CDR2 (germline): KGHSH, LQKENI. Trimming removed 0 bases from V and 4 bases from J; junction bases left unmatched: 4. CDR3 in DNA: TGTGCCAGCTCACCACCGAATAGCGGGGGGGCCACCGGGGAGCTGTTTTTT. Encoded protein: CASSPPNSGGATGELFF.